The 12 T cell receptor beta chains below all came from one sample that was sequenced in a study of T-cell memory formation after mild COVID-19. MiXCR, run by TCRdb on the 5' RACE reads, gives a single entry per CDR3 protein. This sample yields some 120,000 distinct CDR3 sequences, of which approximately 6.3% are seen a single time; roughly 2% belongs to the top ten. Source material: PBMCs or a T cell subset sorted from them (not recorded which). The receptors stem from an adult woman who had mild COVID-19 (a few samples of this study predate the infection). Cell type and time point are not known.

This clonotype was picked up many times. The gene calls are TRBV5-1 and TRBJ2-7; TRBD2 matches at 8 bases. The germline CDR1 and CDR2 sequences are SGHRS and YFSETQ. CDR3 size: 13 residues. V trimming: 4 bases; J trimming: 7 bases; junction bases outside the gene matches: 7. CDR3 DNA: TGCGCCAGCAGCGGGGGACTAGTTGAGGAGCAGTACTTC. Its translation is CASSGGLVEEQYF.

This clonotype turned up a few times. The rearrangement joins TRBV5-1 to TRBJ2-7; D might be TRBD1 (6 bases). The germline gives CDR1 SGHRS, CDR2 YFSETQ. CDR3 length equals 16 residues. V lost 3 bases, J lost 5 bases, and 21 bases lay in between. The CDR3 sequence is CASSWGRSGARDEQYF. CDR3 DNA sequence: TGCGCCAGCAGCTGGGGGCGTTCTGGGGCTAGAGACGAGCAGTACTTC.

Many counts were recorded for this clonotype. The rearrangement joins TRBV5-4 to TRBJ2-3; D unclear. This CDR3 region has 13 residues. Per the germline V gene, CDR1 is SGHNT and CDR2 is YYREEE (reference sequence). The V gene lost 3 bases and the J gene lost 2 bases, with 7 bases spanning the gap. The CDR3 reads CASSSADTDTQYF. CDR3 nucleotides: TGTGCCAGCAGCTCGGCAGACACAGATACGCAGTATTTT.

V is TRBV5-1 and J is TRBJ1-2; perhaps TRBD1 as D (6 bases). Germline V gene sequence: CDR1 SGHRS, CDR2 YFSETQ. The CDR3 has 14 amino acids. V shed 0 bases and J shed 6 bases, with 12 bases lying between them. The CDR3 sequence is CASSLAPPGDGYTF. As DNA, the CDR3 is TGCGCCAGCAGCTTGGCCCCTCCAGGGGATGGCTACACCTTC.

This clonotype has a handful of counts. The chain couples TRBV5-1 to TRBJ1-1; TRBD1 aligns across 10 bases. The J segment lost 11 bases and the V segment lost 2 bases, leaving 9 bases of the junction unmatched. The CDR3 is 14 amino acids. From germline, CDR1 is SGHRS and CDR2 YFSETQ. For the CDR3, the DNA is TGCGCCAGCAGCTTTTCAGGACAGGGGGAGTCGGCTTTCTTT. Amino acid sequence: CASSFSGQGESAFF. Complete variable domain (other parts from reference TRBV5-1 and TRBJ1-1): KAGVTQTPRYLIKTRGQQVTLSCSPISGHRSVSWYQQTPGQGLQFLFEYFSETQRNKGNFPGRFSGRQFSNSRSEMNVSTLELGDSALYLCASSFSGQGESAFFGQGTRLTVV.

This clonotype was seen more than once but under ten times. The chain employs TRBV20-1 and TRBJ2-7; the D gene is possibly TRBD2 (7 bases). Per germline, CDR1 DFQATT and CDR2 SNEGSKA (reference sequence). CDR3 length: 14 amino acids. Trimming stripped 3 bases from V and 7 bases from J, with 19 bases between. CDR3 sequence (DNA): TGCAGTGCTAGGGAGGGGGGGATCCTCGGTGAGCAGTACTTC. It yields the protein CSAREGGILGEQYF.

A word on this clonotype: A junction end diverges from the germline sequence, so it may reflect a read error. The chain combines TRBV7-7 with TRBJ2-5; the D is unclear. Germline V gene data show CDR1 as SSHAT and CDR2 as FNYEAQ (reference sequence). CDR3 length: 13 amino acids. The DNA for the CDR3 is TGTGCTAGCAGCCCCAAAACGGAAGAGACCCAGTACTTC. It is translated as CASSPKTEETQYF.

Ten or more counts support this clonotype. This sequence joins TRBV7-9 and TRBJ2-7, with D uncertain. In germline, CDR1 is SEHNR, CDR2 FQNEAQ (reference sequence). V was pared by 3 bases and J by 4 bases, with 10 bases between. This CDR3 has 13 residues. The CDR3 here is CASSFEREYEQYF. The CDR3 DNA reads TGTGCCAGCAGCTTCGAAAGAGAATACGAGCAGTACTTC.

The table lists this clonotype with many counts. The genes are TRBV3-1 and TRBJ2-3; either TRBD1 or TRBD2 may supply D (5 bases each). This CDR3 is built from 14 residues. Germline loops: CDR1 LGHDT, CDR2 YNNKEL (reference sequence). Trimming removed 5 bases from V and 4 bases from J, with 13 bases in between. Here the CDR3 reads CASSGAGGSDTQYF. CDR3 sequence (DNA): TGTGCCAGCAGCGGGGCAGGAGGATCAGATACGCAGTATTTT.

The table lists this clonotype with a few counts. The chain has TRBV12-5 and TRBJ2-2, with 7 bases aligning to TRBD1. V was pared by 7 bases and J by 4 bases, with 9 bases of the junction left unmatched. The germline V gene encodes CDR1 LGHNT and CDR2 FRNRAP. The CDR3 is made up of 15 amino acids. CDR3 coding DNA: TGTGCTAGTGCCGCGACAGGGCTCCGCACCGGGGAGCTGTTTTTT. Translating gives CASAATGLRTGELFF. Looking up the rest from reference TRBV12-5 and TRBJ2-2 gives the full variable domain: DARVTQTPRHKVTEMGQEVTMRCQPILGHNTVFWYRQTMMQGLELLAYFRNRAPLDDSGMPKDRFSAEMPDATLATLKIQPSEPRDSAVYFCASAATGLRTGELFFGEGSRLTVL.

This clonotype came up a few times. The chain joins TRBV20-1 to TRBJ1-1, with a possible D match to TRBD1 (5 bases). V was shortened by 1 base and J by 4 bases, with 13 bases between the two germline ends. CDR1 is DFQATT and CDR2 is SNEGSKA in the germline V gene (reference sequence). This CDR3 has 14 amino acids. CDR3 amino acids: CSARVPGRGTEAFF. In nucleotides, the CDR3 is TGCAGTGCTAGAGTTCCAGGGAGGGGCACTGAAGCTTTCTTT.

This clonotype was observed a handful of times. The chain links TRBV12-3 or TRBV12-4 to TRBJ2-7; 8 bases match TRBD1. CDR3 length equals 15 residues. V was clipped by 4 bases and J by 1 base; unmatched bases: 6. CDR3 in amino acids: CASSYSDRGSYEQYF. Here the CDR3 DNA reads TGTGCCAGCAGTTACTCCGACAGGGGTTCCTACGAGCAGTACTTC.